This T cell receptor (beta chain) came from a study of cytomegalovirus exposure and HLA in healthy donors. Researchers ran the PCR with 60 Vbeta and 13 Jbeta primers. Assay: immunoSEQ multiplex PCR; the TCRdb copy retains only in-frame clones and omits some. The data contain approximately 150,000 clones, roughly nine tenths of them singletons. Study-level results: The authors excluded some V segments, including TRBV6-2 and TRBV6-3, as indistinguishable.

This CDR3 spans 15 amino acids. Germline CDR1 MNHNY, CDR2 SVGAGI (reference sequence). The V end was cut by 4 bases, the J end by 4 bases, with 17 bases between. With respect to this clone: Its antigen remains unknown.

Sequencing used PBMCs. The chain is built from TRBV6-6 and TRBJ2-7; a weak D match, TRBD2 (6 bases). This receptor was identified in a woman aged 25 to 39 in good health and CMV-seronegative. The CDR3 is CASSFLSGERYEQYF. The CDR3 DNA reads as TGTGCCAGCAGTTTTCTTAGCGGAGAAAGGTACGAGCAGTACTTC.